Listed below are T cell receptor beta chains from one sample, sequenced in a study of control samples from healthy donors and cancer patients. Libraries were prepared by immunoSEQ multiplex PCR; TCRdb keeps only in-frame clonotypes and omits some of them. The sample holds about 34,000 clones, 80% to 95% seen once. Sequencing was carried out using PBMCs. The receptor set was obtained from a man aged 40-49 years with colorectal cancer. CDR3s include the opening cysteine and the closing phenylalanine or tryptophan. The order of the fields is V gene, J gene, D gene, CDR3 protein. The D gene is left open where the match is weak.

>TRBV14|TRBJ1-1|.
CASSSYTEAFF
>TRBV5-4|TRBJ2-3|.
CASSFGQKRADTQYF
>TRBV25-1|TRBJ2-7|.
CASSDKFGHSYEQYF
>TRBV27|TRBJ1-6|.
CASSLNGRNSPLHF
>TRBV11-3|TRBJ2-1|TRBD2
CASSPLLAGGSEQFF
>TRBV4-3|TRBJ2-7|.
CASSRLRGGEQYF
>TRBV3-1/TRBV3-2|TRBJ1-2|.
CASSPTGGFYGYTF
>TRBV2|TRBJ1-5|TRBD1
CASTPAGGGYQPQHF
>TRBV19|TRBJ2-3|.
CASSMKSGVDTQYF
>TRBV5-1|TRBJ2-4|.
CASSPNLGGNIQYF
>TRBV7-2|TRBJ1-4|TRBD1
CASRPGGSNEKLFF
>TRBV5-6|TRBJ2-3|.
CASSPYREADTQYF
>TRBV7-3|TRBJ1-2|TRBD1
CASSPKTGNYGYTF
>TRBV5-1|TRBJ2-1|TRBD1
CASSFGAGGPYNEQFF
>TRBV5-1|TRBJ2-7|.
CASSLTTVEQYF
>TRBV11-3|TRBJ1-3|.
CASSLEGLGNTIYF
>TRBV27|TRBJ2-7|TRBD2
CASKTSGANEQYF
>TRBV5-6|TRBJ1-1|TRBD1
CASSLLGQGANTEAFF
>TRBV5-1|TRBJ1-4|.
CASSNRDTRTTNEKLFF
>TRBV29-1|TRBJ2-3|TRBD2
CSVVRGGRGPTDTQYF
>TRBV5-5|TRBJ1-4|.
CASSLGQGYFEKLFF
>TRBV5-6|TRBJ1-3|TRBD1
CASSIQTGISGNTIYF
>TRBV19|TRBJ1-1|TRBD1
CASSTDRGFEAFF
>TRBV6-6|TRBJ1-5|TRBD1
CASTGQGDNQPQHF
>TRBV3-1/TRBV3-2|TRBJ1-2|.
CASSRDGNYGYTF
>TRBV3-1/TRBV3-2|TRBJ2-7|.
CASSHLAGEQYF
>TRBV2|TRBJ2-7|.
CASSPLYEQYF
>TRBV5-1|TRBJ2-5|.
CASGPQETQYF
>TRBV5-1|TRBJ1-3|TRBD1
CASSWETGDSGNTIYF
>TRBV6-5|TRBJ1-3|TRBD1
CASSRDRAGNTIYF
>TRBV3-1/TRBV3-2|TRBJ2-3|TRBD1
CASSHGGTGWKDTQYF
>TRBV7-2|TRBJ1-2|TRBD1
CASSSLTGFAYGYTF
>TRBV19|TRBJ2-1|.
CASTPRGRYEQFF
>TRBV7-2|TRBJ2-5|.
CASSLVRGQETQYF
>TRBV18|TRBJ1-4|.
CASSPPSRTNEKLFF
>TRBV7-6|TRBJ2-2|.
CASSLGDVNTGELFF
>TRBV5-1|TRBJ2-7|TRBD1
CASSARVGDSGQLVRYF
>TRBV11-2|TRBJ1-5|.
CASSLEGTNQPQHF
>TRBV4-3|TRBJ1-1|.
CASSQESGNGNTEAFF
>TRBV11-2|TRBJ1-6|.
CASSLDSPMIGSPLHF
>TRBV19|TRBJ1-2|.
CASRGIDINYGYTF
>TRBV5-5|TRBJ2-1|TRBD1
CASSLRTGADNEQFF
>TRBV12-3/TRBV12-4|TRBJ1-2|TRBD1
CASSPGGGYGYTF
>TRBV11-2|TRBJ2-7|.
CASSPGHHSYEQYF
>TRBV11-2|TRBJ1-4|.
CASSSTSVATNEKLFF
>TRBV7-8|TRBJ1-3|.
CASSPSHEPGNTIYF
>TRBV29-1|TRBJ2-3|.
CSVVTWTDTQYF
>TRBV5-1|TRBJ1-2|TRBD1
CASSLDARGRDGYTF
>TRBV19|TRBJ2-4|.
CASSMGTSGNIQYF
>TRBV28|TRBJ1-1|TRBD1
CASSSKRTGRANTEAFF
>TRBV19|TRBJ2-7|TRBD1
CASSTTGGSLSEQYF
>TRBV19|TRBJ1-3|TRBD1
CASTGGFSGNTIYF